This T cell receptor beta chain came from a study of identical twins. Overall study findings and caveats: Out-of-frame alpha sequences common to twins exhibited a surplus of low generation probability.

This clonotype has more than one count but fewer than ten. What it binds is unknown. Germline V gene data show CDR1 as SGHTA and CDR2 as FQGNSA. There are 15 residues in the CDR3. After removal of 1 base from V and 6 bases from J, the junction contained 7 bases not matched to a gene. MiXCR, run by TCRdb on the 5' RACE reads, gives a single entry per CDR3 protein. The sample shows around 480,000 distinct CDR3 sequences, more than 13% of them seen only once. The same sample was also used in a study of yellow fever vaccine responses in identical twins.

The source is a woman in her late teens or twenties in good health. The sequencing input was CD4+ T cells sorted from blood. The rearrangement joins TRBV7-2 to TRBJ2-3; 7 nucleotides match TRBD2. The CDR3 coding sequence is TGTGCCAGCAGCTTAGTTCTAGCGGTCCGGGATACGCAGTATTTT. Translating gives CASSLVLAVRDTQYF.